The 8 T cell receptor beta chains given below trace back to one sample, sequenced in a study of early T cells in non-severe SARS-CoV-2 infection. TCRdb itself ran the 5' RACE reads through MiXCR, one entry per CDR3 protein. The sample carries about 98,000 distinct CDR3 sequences, 13% to 15% recorded once. The specimen sequenced was whole blood. The receptors originated from an adult who was a healthcare worker with PCR-confirmed SARS-CoV-2 infection or an uninfected control (not recorded which).

This clonotype was counted between two and nine times. The rearrangement uses TRBV9 and TRBJ1-5; D call uncertain. This CDR3 region has 14 residues. The germline gives CDR1 SGDLS, CDR2 YYNGEE. Trimming pared 3 bases from V and 3 bases from J, leaving 10 bases between. This chain's CDR3 is CASSGPPLNQPQHF. The CDR3, as DNA: TGTGCCAGCAGCGGACCCCCCCTCAATCAGCCCCAGCATTTT. The full variable domain, with the rest looked up from reference TRBV9 and TRBJ1-5, is DSGVTQTPKHLITATGQRVTLRCSPRSGDLSVYWYQQSLDQGLQFLIQYYNGEERAKGNILERFSAQQFPDLHSELNLSSLELGDSALYFCASSGPPLNQPQHFGDGTRLSIL.

This clonotype was counted ten times or more. This chain uses TRBV28 with TRBJ2-1; D call uncertain. Trimming took 2 bases from V and 3 from J, leaving 2 bases between them. The CDR3 loop spans 12 amino acids. Germline CDR1 reads MDHEN; CDR2 reads SYDVKM. The CDR3 reads CASSLGYNEQFF. The CDR3, as DNA: TGTGCCAGCAGTTTAGGCTACAATGAGCAGTTCTTC. The full variable domain, rest sourced from reference TRBV28 and TRBJ2-1, is DVKVTQSSRYLVKRTGEKVFLECVQDMDHENMFWYRQDPGLGLRLIYFSYDVKMKEKGDIPEGYSVSREKKERFSLILESASTNQTSMYLCASSLGYNEQFFGPGTRLTVL.

The genes are TRBV20-1 and TRBJ1-1; tentative D call: TRBD1 (5 bases). The germline CDR1 and CDR2 sequences are DFQATT and SNEGSKA (reference sequence). V was shortened by 6 bases and J by 1 base, with 9 bases between the two germline ends. The CDR3 extends over 12 amino acids. CDR3 loop: CSAPRGNTEAFF. The CDR3 nucleotides are TGCAGTGCCCCAAGGGGGAACACTGAAGCTTTCTTT.

The J gene is TRBJ2-7, the V gene TRBV28; 7 bases are shared with TRBD1. The germline CDR1 and CDR2 sequences are MDHEN and SYDVKM. Trimming removed 6 bases from V and 2 bases from J; junction bases left unmatched: 19. The CDR3 length is 18 residues. DNA for the CDR3: TGTGCCAGCAGCGACGGCTCGGGGACAGCGACCTTCCCCTACGAGCAGTACTTC. Protein product: CASSDGSGTATFPYEQYF.

This clonotype was detected ten times or more. V usage is TRBV29-1 and J usage is TRBJ2-5; D possibly matches TRBD1 or TRBD2 (5 bases each). Trimming cost V 3 bases and J 5 bases, with 16 bases left between them. Germline assignment: CDR1 SQVTM and CDR2 ANQGSEA. The CDR3 length is 14 residues. The CDR3, as DNA: TGCAGCGTTGATAGGTCTTCGGGACGGGAGACCCAGTACTTC. This gives the protein CSVDRSSGRETQYF.

The chain employs TRBV19 and TRBJ2-7, with no clear D. Trimming cost V 11 bases and J 4 bases, with 27 bases left between them. Germline CDR1 LNHDA, CDR2 SQIVND (reference sequence). The CDR3 consists of 16 residues. Here the CDR3 reads CARRPSDNPNPYEQYF. DNA for the CDR3: TGTGCCCGGCGTCCCTCAGACAACCCAAATCCTTACGAGCAGTACTTC.

This clonotype was counted ten times or more. The chain uses TRBV7-2 and TRBJ2-3; 11 bases are a match to TRBD2. The CDR3 runs 15 residues. CDR1 is SGHTA and CDR2 is FQGNSA in the germline V gene. Unmatched junction bases numbered 2, after V lost 1 base and J lost 5 bases. The CDR3 spells CASSLGLAGRDTQYF. As DNA, the CDR3 is TGTGCCAGCAGCTTAGGACTAGCGGGAAGAGATACGCAGTATTTT.

This clonotype showed up just a few times. This rearrangement joins TRBV5-5 to TRBJ1-1, with D perhaps TRBD1 (5 bases). V lost 4 bases to trimming and J lost 1 base, with 14 bases between them. The CDR3 length is 15 residues. Germline V gives CDR1 SGHKS, CDR2 YYEKEE (reference sequence). CDR3 sequence reads: CASSLARTPNTEAFF. The CDR3 nucleotides are TGTGCCAGCAGCCTTGCGCGGACACCGAACACTGAAGCTTTCTTT.